This TCR beta chain originates from a study of cytomegalovirus exposure and HLA in healthy donors. The table came from immunoSEQ multiplex PCR; TCRdb's copy has only in-frame clones and leaves some out. The table includes around 300,000 clones, around 86% detected once. The CDR3 runs 16 residues. V lost 6 bases to trimming and J lost 2 bases, with 19 bases between them. The germline CDR1 and CDR2 sequences are MNHEY and SMNVEV (reference sequence). Sequencing input: PBMCs. The V gene is TRBV27, the J gene TRBJ1-2; D perhaps matches TRBD1 (5 bases). The source of this sequence is a woman aged 18-29 years in good health and CMV-seronegative. CDR3 bases: TGTGCCAGCAGGCCTTTAGGGGCCGACACCAACTATGGCTACACCTTC. This gives the protein CASRPLGADTNYGYTF.